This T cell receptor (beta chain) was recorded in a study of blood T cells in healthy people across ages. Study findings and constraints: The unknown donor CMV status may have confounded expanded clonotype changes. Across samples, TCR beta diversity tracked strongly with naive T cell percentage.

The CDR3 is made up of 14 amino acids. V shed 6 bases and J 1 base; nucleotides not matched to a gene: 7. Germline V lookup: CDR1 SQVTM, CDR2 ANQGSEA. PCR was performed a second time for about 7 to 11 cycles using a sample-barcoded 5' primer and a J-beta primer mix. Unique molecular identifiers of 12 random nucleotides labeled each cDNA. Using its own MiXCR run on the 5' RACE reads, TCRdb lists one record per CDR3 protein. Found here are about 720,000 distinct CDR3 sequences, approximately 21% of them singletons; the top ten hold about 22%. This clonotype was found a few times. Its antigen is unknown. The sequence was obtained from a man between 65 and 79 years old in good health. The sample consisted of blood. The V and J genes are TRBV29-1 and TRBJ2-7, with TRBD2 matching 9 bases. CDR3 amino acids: CSVDPGLASYEQYV. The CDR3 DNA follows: TGCAGCGTCGATCCGGGACTAGCTTCCTACGAGCAGTACGTC.